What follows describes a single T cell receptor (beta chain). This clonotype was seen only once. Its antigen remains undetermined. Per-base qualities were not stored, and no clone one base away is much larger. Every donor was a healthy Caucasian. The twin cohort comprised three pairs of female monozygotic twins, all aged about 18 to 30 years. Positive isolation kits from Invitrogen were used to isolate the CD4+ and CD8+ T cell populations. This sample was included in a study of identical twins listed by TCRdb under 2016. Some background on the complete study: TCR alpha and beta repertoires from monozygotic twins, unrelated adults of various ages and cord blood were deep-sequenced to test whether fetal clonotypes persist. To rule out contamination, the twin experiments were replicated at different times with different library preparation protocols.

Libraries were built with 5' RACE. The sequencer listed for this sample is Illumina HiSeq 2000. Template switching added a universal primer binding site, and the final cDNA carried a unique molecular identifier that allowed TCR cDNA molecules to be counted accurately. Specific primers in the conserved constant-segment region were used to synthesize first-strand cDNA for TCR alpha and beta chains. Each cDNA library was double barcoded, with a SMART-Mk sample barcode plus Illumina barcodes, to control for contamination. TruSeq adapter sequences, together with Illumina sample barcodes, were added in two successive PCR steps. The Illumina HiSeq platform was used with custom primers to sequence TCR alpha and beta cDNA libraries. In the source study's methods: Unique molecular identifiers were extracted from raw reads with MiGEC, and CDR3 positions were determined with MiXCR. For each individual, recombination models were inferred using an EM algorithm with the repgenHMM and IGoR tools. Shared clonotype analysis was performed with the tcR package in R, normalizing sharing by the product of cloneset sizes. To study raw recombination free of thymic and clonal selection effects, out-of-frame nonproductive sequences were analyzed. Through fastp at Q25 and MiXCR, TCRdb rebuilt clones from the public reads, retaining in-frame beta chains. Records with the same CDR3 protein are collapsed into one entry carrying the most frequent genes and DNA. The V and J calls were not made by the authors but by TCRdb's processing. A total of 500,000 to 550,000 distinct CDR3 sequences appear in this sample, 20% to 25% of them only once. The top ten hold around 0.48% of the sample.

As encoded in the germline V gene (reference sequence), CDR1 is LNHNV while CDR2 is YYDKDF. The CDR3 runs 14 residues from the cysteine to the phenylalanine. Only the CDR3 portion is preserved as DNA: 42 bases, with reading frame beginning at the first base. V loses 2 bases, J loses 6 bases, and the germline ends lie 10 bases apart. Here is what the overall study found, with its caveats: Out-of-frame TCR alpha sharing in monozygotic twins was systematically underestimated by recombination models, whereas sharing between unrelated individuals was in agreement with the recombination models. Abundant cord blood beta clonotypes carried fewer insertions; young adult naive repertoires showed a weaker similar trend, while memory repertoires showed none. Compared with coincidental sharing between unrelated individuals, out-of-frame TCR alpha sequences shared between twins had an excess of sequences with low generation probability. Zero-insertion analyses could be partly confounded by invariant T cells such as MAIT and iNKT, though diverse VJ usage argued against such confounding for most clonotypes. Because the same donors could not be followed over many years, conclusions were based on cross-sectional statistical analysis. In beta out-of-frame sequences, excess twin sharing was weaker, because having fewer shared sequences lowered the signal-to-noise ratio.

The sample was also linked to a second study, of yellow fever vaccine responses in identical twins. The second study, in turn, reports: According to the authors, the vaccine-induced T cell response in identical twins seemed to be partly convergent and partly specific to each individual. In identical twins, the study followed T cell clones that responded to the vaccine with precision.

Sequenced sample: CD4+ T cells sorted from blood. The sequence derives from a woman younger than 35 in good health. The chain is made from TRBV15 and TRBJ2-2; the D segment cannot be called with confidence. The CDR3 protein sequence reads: CATSRTGGAGELFF. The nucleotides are TGTGCCACCAGCAGAACCGGTGGAGCCGGGGAGCTGTTTTTT.